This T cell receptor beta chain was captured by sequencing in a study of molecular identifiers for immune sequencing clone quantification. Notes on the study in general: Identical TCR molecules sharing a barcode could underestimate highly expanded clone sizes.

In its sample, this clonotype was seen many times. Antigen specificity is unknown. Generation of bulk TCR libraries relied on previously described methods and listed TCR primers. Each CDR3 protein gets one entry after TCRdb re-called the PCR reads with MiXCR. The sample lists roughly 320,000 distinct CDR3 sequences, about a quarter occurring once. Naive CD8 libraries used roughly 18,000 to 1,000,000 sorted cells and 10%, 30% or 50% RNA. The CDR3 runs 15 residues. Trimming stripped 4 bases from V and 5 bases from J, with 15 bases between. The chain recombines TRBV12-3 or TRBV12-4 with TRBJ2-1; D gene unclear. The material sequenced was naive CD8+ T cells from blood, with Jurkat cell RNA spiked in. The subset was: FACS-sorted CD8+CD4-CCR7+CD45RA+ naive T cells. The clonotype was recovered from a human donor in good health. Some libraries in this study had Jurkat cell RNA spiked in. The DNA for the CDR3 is TGTGCCAGCAGTTCCCCGGTCGGCCGGAACAATGAGCAGTTCTTC. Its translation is CASSSPVGRNNEQFF.